Listed here are 10 T cell receptor beta chains from one sample, sequenced in a study of blood T cell repertoires in COVID-19. Sequencing used immunoSEQ multiplex PCR; TCRdb keeps in-frame clones, though not all of them. The sample carries approximately 250,000 clones, 85% to 90% recorded once. Sequencing was carried out using PBMCs or T cells enriched from blood (not recorded which). The source of these receptors is a woman aged 30 to 39 with acute COVID-19.

The chain joins TRBV28 to TRBJ1-3, with a weak D call TRBD1 (5 bases). Germline V CDR1 and CDR2: MDHEN, SYDVKM. V was shortened by 3 bases and J by 0 bases, with 12 bases between the two germline ends. CDR3 length: 16 residues. As DNA, the CDR3 is TGTGCCAGCAGTTTCTCAGGGATCCACTCTGGAAACACCATATATTTT. Its protein product is CASSFSGIHSGNTIYF.

The chain employs TRBV28 and TRBJ1-5; 7 bases match TRBD1. V lost 5 bases and J lost 3; bases outside the gene matches: 10. This CDR3 comprises 16 residues. Germline values: CDR1 MDHEN, CDR2 SYDVKM. The DNA for the CDR3 is TGTGCCAGCAGTACCTTGTGGACAGGAGTCAATCAGCCCCAGCATTTT. Its protein product is CASSTLWTGVNQPQHF.

The chain has TRBV29-1 and TRBJ1-5; maybe TRBD1 (5 bases). The V gene's germline CDR1 is SQVTM and CDR2 ANQGSEA. Trimming took off 7 bases at V and 1 base at J, with 14 bases between the two ends. CDR3 length: 14 amino acids. The CDR3 sequence: CSARYGGSNQPQHF. CDR3 sequence (DNA): TGCAGCGCCAGATACGGGGGGAGCAATCAGCCCCAGCATTTT.

The genes are TRBV9 and TRBJ2-3; D remains ambiguous. With 4 bases removed from V and 6 bases from J, the gap between germline ends came to 21 bases. Per the germline V gene, CDR1 is SGDLS and CDR2 is YYNGEE. The CDR3 is 16 amino acids. The CDR3 region is CASSPNRISTTDTQYF. The CDR3 nucleotides are TGTGCCAGCAGCCCCAACAGAATCAGTACGACGGATACGCAGTATTTT. Filled out from reference TRBV9 and TRBJ2-3, the complete variable domain reads DSGVTQTPKHLITATGQRVTLRCSPRSGDLSVYWYQQSLDQGLQFLIQYYNGEERAKGNILERFSAQQFPDLHSELNLSSLELGDSALYFCASSPNRISTTDTQYFGPGTRLTVL.

The V gene is TRBV11-2, the J gene TRBJ2-7, with D hard to call. CDR3 length equals 15 residues. CDR1 SGHAT and CDR2 FQNNGV come from the germline V gene. The V and J ends lost 4 bases and 0 bases respectively, with 13 bases between them. The CDR3 loop reads CASSSPGIGSYEQYF. The CDR3 DNA reads TGTGCCAGCAGCTCCCCCGGTATCGGCTCCTACGAGCAGTACTTC.

The chain combines TRBV6-4 with TRBJ2-1; 9 nucleotides align to TRBD2. Looked up from germline, CDR1 is MRHNA and CDR2 is SNTAGT. CDR3 length: 15 residues. The V segment lost 3 bases and the J segment 3 bases; nucleotides outside the gene matches: 3. CDR3 sequence reads: CASSEAGGNYNEQFF. The CDR3 region has the DNA TGTGCCAGCAGTGAGGCGGGAGGGAACTACAATGAGCAGTTCTTC.

The chain has TRBV4-3 and TRBJ1-5; 10 positions agree with TRBD1. V lost 0 bases, J lost 5 bases, and 4 bases stayed unmatched. CDR1 is LGHNA and CDR2 is YSLEER in the germline V gene. The CDR3 has 16 amino acids. The CDR3 loop is CASSQEIGQGDQPQHF. The CDR3 DNA reads as TGCGCCAGCAGCCAAGAAATCGGACAGGGGGATCAGCCCCAGCATTTT.

The rearrangement uses TRBV6-1 and TRBJ1-1, with D possibly being TRBD1 (5 bases). Deletions cut 4 bases from V and 1 base from J, with 19 bases between. The CDR3 runs to 17 residues. CDR1 MNHNS and CDR2 SASEGT come from the germline V gene. The CDR3 DNA sequence: TGTGCCAGCAGTGTAAGAGTGAGTTGGGGCACGAACACTGAAGCTTTCTTT. It encodes CASSVRVSWGTNTEAFF.

V gene TRBV7-2 combines with J gene TRBJ2-7; tentatively, D is TRBD2 (5 bases). The CDR3 is made up of 14 amino acids. V was shortened by 0 bases and J by 0 bases, with 6 bases between the two germline ends. Germline CDR1 reads SGHTA; CDR2 reads FQGNSA. The CDR3 DNA sequence: TGTGCCAGCAGCTTAGCCCGGGACTCCTACGAGCAGTACTTC. Translating gives CASSLARDSYEQYF.

This clone was seen once. This chain uses TRBV29-1 with TRBJ2-3, with unresolved D. The germline gives CDR1 SQVTM, CDR2 ANQGSEA. The V gene lost 0 bases and the J gene lost 2 bases, with 24 bases spanning the gap. The CDR3 has 19 residues. CDR3 amino acids: CSVEDSENQAISFTDTQYF. CDR3 DNA: TGCAGCGTTGAAGATTCGGAAAACCAGGCCATCTCTTTCACAGATACGCAGTATTTT.